This TCR beta chain was sequenced during a study of shared clonotypes between healthy human individuals. Study-wide results and limits: Among donors, sharing of clonotypes was expected to be affected by sequencing depth. It was the few donors that limited the genetic and exposure-history diversity represented.

Every one of the donors was a Caucasian adult that lived in Nashville, Tennessee. There are many counts of this clone. What it binds is unknown. Per the original data handling: Filtering differed because ImmunoSEQ produced junction-only sequences that carried no quality scores. TCRdb's table, derived via immunoSEQ multiplex PCR, lists solely in-frame clones and lacks some. V and J calls plus clone size are reproduced from that table; the DNA served to infer D and trimming. Of under 600,000 clones detected, just over 75% appear once; the ten largest clones hold 12%. The germline CDR1 and CDR2 sequences are SGHNT and YENEEA. Trimming left V 2 bases short and J 9 bases short, with 8 bases between. The CDR3 contains 12 residues.

The sequencing sample was made of PBMCs. The V and J genes are TRBV11-3 and TRBJ2-1; tentative D call: TRBD2 (5 bases). This receptor was taken from a middle-aged woman in good health. Some clones in this sample may be carry-over from other donors' samples. CDR3 amino acids: CASSLHEGEQFF. Here the CDR3 DNA reads TGTGCCAGCAGCTTACACGAGGGTGAGCAGTTCTTC.